These T cell receptor beta chains were read from a single sample in a study of T cell repertoires in cytomegalovirus infection. Their target antigens are unknown. Using its own MiXCR run on the reads, TCRdb lists one record per CDR3 protein. The sample lists about 68,000 distinct CDR3 sequences; 20% to 25% were seen once. Material for sequencing was PBMCs, sequenced either directly or after in vitro stimulation (not recorded which). The receptors here all came from a human donor in good health (CMV status not recorded). Some clones in this sample may be carry-over from other donors' samples. Each CDR3 is given with its conserved first and last residue. Each record gives: CDR3 length, D gene, clone size, V gene, J gene, CDR3 DNA, CDR3 protein. A D gene is named only where the DNA matches it firmly. Some rows have no size entry. The others give once, few or many, or a class for an expanded clone.

>11|.|few|TRBV12-3/TRBV12-4|TRBJ2-5
TGTGCCAGCAGTTTGATAGGGACCCAGTACTTC
CASSLIGTQYF
>12|.|few|TRBV20-1|TRBJ2-1
TGCAGTCGTCAGACAGAATACAATGAGCAGTTCTTC
CSRQTEYNEQFF
>15|.|.|TRBV12-3/TRBV12-4|TRBJ1-2
TGTGCCAGCAGACCCCATACAGGGAAGAAAAATGGCTACACCTTC
CASRPHTGKKNGYTF
>14|TRBD2|few|TRBV7-8|TRBJ2-1
TGTGCCAGCATCAAGACGGGGGGGGACGGGGAGCAGTTCTTC
CASIKTGGDGEQFF
>13|.|.|TRBV2|TRBJ2-2
TGTGCCAGCAGTATCGACCTCCCCGGGGAGCTGTTTTTT
CASSIDLPGELFF
>17|.|.|TRBV29-1|TRBJ2-7
TGCAGCGTTGAACGGTTTGTGGGGGACCTAGTGGGGTACGAGCAGTACTTC
CSVERFVGDLVGYEQYF
>13|.|few|TRBV12-3/TRBV12-4|TRBJ1-1
TGTGCCAGCAGCTTTGCGGAGAACACTGAAGCTTTCTTT
CASSFAENTEAFF
>11|.|.|TRBV2|TRBJ2-1
TGTGCCAGCAGTGAAGCGGCTGAGCAGTTCTTC
CASSEAAEQFF
>15|.|.|TRBV18|TRBJ1-5
TGTGCCAGCTCACCACCGGACAATTTCAACCAGCCCCAGCATTTT
CASSPPDNFNQPQHF
>18|TRBD2|.|TRBV20-1|TRBJ2-3
TGCAGTGCTAGCAGGCTAGCGGGGGGCCTAGGCGGCACAGATACGCAGTATTTT
CSASRLAGGLGGTDTQYF
>14|TRBD1|.|TRBV10-3|TRBJ2-1
TGTGCCATCACCACCGGGACAGGGGGCAATGAGCAGTTCTTC
CAITTGTGGNEQFF
>15|.|.|TRBV27|TRBJ1-1
TGTGCCAGCAGACTTTTGCACAGCGTGAACACTGAAGCTTTCTTT
CASRLLHSVNTEAFF
>14|.|.|TRBV5-1|TRBJ2-2
TGCGCCAGCAGCCCTCTTTCGGCGGCCGGGGAGCTGTTTTTT
CASSPLSAAGELFF
>14|.|many|TRBV28|TRBJ1-2
TGTGCCAGCAGCTACAAGTACAGCAACTATGGCTACACCTTC
CASSYKYSNYGYTF